A selection of T cell receptor beta chains follows, all from one sample in a study of T cell repertoires in cytomegalovirus infection. These TCRs are of unknown antigen specificity. Using its own MiXCR run on the reads, TCRdb lists one record per CDR3 protein. This table holds about 890,000 distinct CDR3 sequences, approximately 33% found once. The sequencing here drew on cultured CD8+ T cells from PBMCs, taken from culture after CMV antigen stimulation. The receptors derive from a human donor in good health (CMV status not recorded). Some clones in this sample may be carry-over from other donors' samples. Both conserved end residues are part of each CDR3. The order of the fields is clone size, D gene, V gene, J gene, CDR3 protein, CDR3 DNA. D genes are given only for firm matches. Clone size is not always given. Where it is, it says once, few, many or a class for expanded clones.

few	TRBD2	TRBV7-9	TRBJ2-7	CASSPGTSGGFYEQYF	TGTGCCAGCAGCCCGGGGACTAGCGGGGGGTTCTACGAGCAGTACTTC
-	TRBD2	TRBV6-1	TRBJ2-2	CASSERLAVNTGELFF	TGTGCCAGCAGTGAAAGACTAGCGGTGAACACCGGGGAGCTGTTTTTT
-	-	TRBV9	TRBJ2-3	CASREGEGTQYF	TGTGCCAGCAGAGAAGGGGAAGGTACGCAGTATTTT
-	-	TRBV7-6	TRBJ2-1	CASSSGHGVGNEQFF	TGTGCTAGCAGCAGTGGACATGGGGTAGGGAATGAGCAGTTCTTC
few	-	TRBV12-3/TRBV12-4	TRBJ1-5	CASSLARFGTFYSNQPQHF	TGTGCCAGCAGTTTAGCGCGCTTTGGAACTTTTTATAGCAATCAGCCCCAGCATTTT
few	-	TRBV7-6	TRBJ1-4	CASSPSYFPFREKLFF	TGTGCCAGCAGCCCATCTTATTTCCCCTTTCGGGAAAAACTGTTTTTT
-	-	TRBV27	TRBJ2-5	CASSLGGPDRKETQYF	TGTGCCAGCAGTCTCGGGGGGCCGGATAGGAAAGAGACCCAGTACTTC
few	-	TRBV5-6	TRBJ2-2	CASSWGDMTFGTGELFF	TGTGCCAGCAGCTGGGGCGACATGACCTTTGGCACCGGGGAGCTGTTTTTT
few	-	TRBV6-5	TRBJ1-2	CASSRGGPGNYGYTF	TGTGCCAGCAGTAGAGGAGGCCCAGGGAACTATGGCTACACCTTC
few	-	TRBV7-9	TRBJ2-2	CASSRPDSAGELFF	TGTGCCAGCAGCCGCCCCGACAGTGCCGGGGAGCTGTTTTTT
-	-	TRBV27	TRBJ1-5	CASSSLSRGLGFSNQPQHF	TGTGCCAGCAGTTCCCTATCCCGTGGGTTAGGGTTTAGCAATCAGCCCCAGCATTTT
few	-	TRBV5-4	TRBJ2-3	CASSFTPDTQYF	TGTGCCAGCAGCTTCACCCCAGATACGCAGTATTTT
-	-	TRBV6-5	TRBJ2-7	CASSYSSDILSEQYF	TGTGCCAGCAGTTACTCTTCGGACATCTTATCCGAGCAGTACTTC
-	-	TRBV6-1	TRBJ1-1	CASSETVGSPNTEAFF	TGTGCCAGCAGTGAAACGGTCGGTTCGCCGAACACTGAAGCTTTCTTT
many	-	TRBV27	TRBJ1-1	CASSFWGIGDTEAFF	TGTGCCAGCAGTTTCTGGGGTATCGGGGACACTGAAGCTTTCTTT
-	-	TRBV27	TRBJ2-1	CASSSNGVHNEQFF	TGTGCCAGCAGTTCGAACGGGGTTCACAATGAGCAGTTCTTC
few	TRBD1	TRBV20-1	TRBJ2-4	CSARDLQGASIAKNIQYF	TGCAGTGCTAGAGATCTTCAGGGGGCATCAATAGCCAAAAACATTCAGTACTTC
few	-	TRBV24-1	TRBJ1-5	CAIGGGSNQPQHF	TGTGCCATCGGGGGAGGCAGCAATCAGCCCCAGCATTTT
-	-	TRBV7-9	TRBJ1-2	CASSSSGRRRTF	TGTGCCAGCAGCTCATCAGGGAGGCGGCGCACCTTC
-	-	TRBV28	TRBJ2-6	CASIGRGAGANVLTF	TGTGCCAGCATAGGTCGAGGTGCTGGGGCCAACGTCCTGACTTTC
-	TRBD2	TRBV9	TRBJ2-3	CASSVQTSGTRDTQYF	TGTGCCAGCAGCGTCCAGACTAGCGGAACGAGGGATACGCAGTATTTT
few	-	TRBV7-2	TRBJ2-5	CASTMPGTQYF	TGTGCCAGCACCATGCCCGGGACCCAGTACTTC
few	TRBD1	TRBV7-9	TRBJ2-3	CASLPDRVSGTQYF	TGTGCCAGCTTGCCGGACAGGGTCTCGGGTACGCAGTATTTT
-	TRBD2	TRBV29-1	TRBJ2-2	CSVWGGTGELFF	TGCAGCGTTTGGGGGGGTACCGGGGAGCTGTTTTTT
-	TRBD1	TRBV5-6	TRBJ2-3	CASSSDRSGTDTQYF	TGTGCCAGCAGCTCGGACAGGTCAGGCACAGATACGCAGTATTTT
-	TRBD1	TRBV27	TRBJ2-7	CASSYGTGSIYEQYF	TGTGCCAGCAGCTATGGGACAGGCAGTATCTACGAGCAGTACTTC
-	TRBD1	TRBV6-6	TRBJ2-1	CASSGRGPQFNEQFF	TGTGCCAGCAGCGGCAGGGGGCCTCAATTTAATGAGCAGTTCTTC
-	TRBD2	TRBV7-6	TRBJ2-3	CASSSERGGANTQYF	TGTGCCAGCAGCTCGGAGCGGGGGGGCGCGAATACGCAGTATTTT
many	TRBD1	TRBV7-6	TRBJ2-5	CASSPGQGGQETQYF	TGTGCCAGCAGCCCGGGACAGGGTGGGCAAGAGACCCAGTACTTC
many	TRBD1	TRBV7-9	TRBJ2-2	CASSPWDRADTGELFF	TGTGCCAGCAGCCCATGGGACAGGGCGGACACCGGGGAGCTGTTTTTT